This T cell receptor (beta chain) was identified in a study of cytomegalovirus exposure and HLA in healthy donors. Germline V gene sequence: CDR1 GTSNPN, CDR2 SVGIG (reference sequence). The junction had 11 bases not matched to a gene; V was cut back by 0 bases and J by 9 bases. The CDR3 length is 16 residues. Assay: immunoSEQ multiplex PCR; the TCRdb copy retains only in-frame clones and omits some. The data contain 65,000 to 80,000 clones, 85% to 95% of them singletons. This clonotype was obtained from a woman aged 18-29 years in good health and CMV-seropositive. The chain uses TRBV30 and TRBJ2-3, with 11 nucleotides matching TRBD2. Sequences were obtained from PBMCs. This CDR3 is CAWSVVGSGGAGTQYF. CDR3 DNA sequence: TGTGCCTGGAGTGTTGTTGGTAGCGGGGGGGCGGGGACGCAGTATTTT.